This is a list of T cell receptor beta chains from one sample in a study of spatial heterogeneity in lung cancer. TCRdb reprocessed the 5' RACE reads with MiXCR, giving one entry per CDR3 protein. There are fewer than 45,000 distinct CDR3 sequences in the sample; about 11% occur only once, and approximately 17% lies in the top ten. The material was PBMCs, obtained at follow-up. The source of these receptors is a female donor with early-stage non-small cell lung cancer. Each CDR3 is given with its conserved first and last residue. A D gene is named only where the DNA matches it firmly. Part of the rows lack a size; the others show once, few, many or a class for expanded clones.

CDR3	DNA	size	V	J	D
CSVDSMLNTEAFF	TGCAGCGTTGATAGCATGTTAAACACTGAAGCTTTCTTT	many	TRBV29-1	TRBJ1-1	NA
CATSPTGRNEQFF	TGTGCCACCAGCCCTACAGGGAGGAATGAGCAGTTCTTC	NA	TRBV24-1	TRBJ2-1	NA
CASSYWAAEQFF	TGTGCCAGCAGTTACTGGGCTGCTGAGCAGTTCTTC	NA	TRBV6-2/TRBV6-3	TRBJ2-1	NA
CASSQLGQGSYEQYF	TGTGCCAGCTCACAACTGGGACAGGGTTCCTACGAGCAGTACTTC	many	TRBV18	TRBJ2-7	TRBD1
CASREGARLGNTIYF	TGTGCCAGCAGAGAAGGCGCAAGACTTGGAAACACCATATATTTT	NA	TRBV6-6	TRBJ1-3	NA
CASSETVSEAFF	TGTGCCAGCAGTGAGACGGTGTCTGAAGCTTTCTTT	few	TRBV12-3/TRBV12-4	TRBJ1-1	NA
CASSYSTQGGDEQYF	TGTGCCAGCAGTTACTCGACCCAGGGCGGAGACGAGCAGTACTTC	many	TRBV6-5	TRBJ2-7	NA
CASSFIRDRLYGYTF	TGTGCCAGCAGCTTCATCCGGGACAGGTTGTATGGCTACACCTTC	many	TRBV5-6	TRBJ1-2	TRBD1
CASQTGGFSNQPQHF	TGTGCCAGCCAGACAGGGGGGTTTAGCAATCAGCCCCAGCATTTT	many	TRBV28	TRBJ1-5	TRBD1
CASSSPSEKTYNEQFF	TGTGCCAGCAGTTCCCCCTCGGAGAAAACTTACAATGAGCAGTTCTTC	many	TRBV28	TRBJ2-1	NA
CSVGIWPSTDTQYF	TGCAGCGTTGGCATTTGGCCCAGCACAGATACGCAGTATTTT	medium-sized	TRBV29-1	TRBJ2-3	NA